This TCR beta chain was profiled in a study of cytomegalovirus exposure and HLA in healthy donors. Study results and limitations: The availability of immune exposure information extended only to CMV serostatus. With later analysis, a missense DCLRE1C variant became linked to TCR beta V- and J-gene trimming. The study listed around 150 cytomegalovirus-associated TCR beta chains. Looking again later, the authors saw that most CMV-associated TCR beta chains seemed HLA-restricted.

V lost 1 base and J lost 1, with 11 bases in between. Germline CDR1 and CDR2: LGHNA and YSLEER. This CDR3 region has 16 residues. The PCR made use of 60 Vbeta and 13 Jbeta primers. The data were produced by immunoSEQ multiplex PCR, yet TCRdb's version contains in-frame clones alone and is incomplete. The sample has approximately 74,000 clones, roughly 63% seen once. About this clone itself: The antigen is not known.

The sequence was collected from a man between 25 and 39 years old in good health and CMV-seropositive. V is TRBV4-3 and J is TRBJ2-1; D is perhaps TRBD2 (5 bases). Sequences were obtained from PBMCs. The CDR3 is CASSQGFTSSYNEQFF. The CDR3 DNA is TGCGCCAGCAGCCAAGGATTTACTAGTTCCTACAATGAGCAGTTCTTC.